This T cell receptor beta chain was sequenced in a study of cytomegalovirus exposure and HLA in healthy donors. Study results and limitations: Association of a missense DCLRE1C variant with TCR beta V- and J-gene trimming was reported in a later analysis.

After removal of 1 base from V and 11 bases from J, the junction contained 8 bases not matched to a gene. Germline CDR1 reads SGHTA; CDR2 reads FQGTGA. This CDR3 is built from 14 residues. Of note for this clone: Its antigen remains unknown.

Primers: 60 Vbeta forward and 13 Jbeta reverse. Measured with immunoSEQ multiplex PCR; TCRdb has only the in-frame clones, and not every one. Found here are some 150,000 clones, around 72% of them singletons; the top ten hold 4.2%. Sequencing was done on a sample of PBMCs. The sequence was collected from a man aged 50 to 60 in good health and CMV-seropositive. J is TRBJ2-7 and V is TRBV7-3; 10 nucleotides agree with TRBD2. DNA of the CDR3: TGTGCCAGCAGCTTAAAGGCTAGCGGGGGCCCAGAGTACTTC. The encoded protein is CASSLKASGGPEYF. The complete variable domain, with remaining parts taken from reference TRBV7-3 and TRBJ2-7, reads GAGVSQTPSNKVTEKGKYVELRCDPISGHTALYWYRQSLGQGPEFLIYFQGTGAADDSGLPNDRFFAVRPEGSVSTLKIQRTERGDSAVYLCASSLKASGGPEYFGPGTRLTVT.